What follows are 13 T cell receptor beta chains derived from one specimen sequenced in a study of metastatic and nonmetastatic thyroid tumors. All patients were untreated before thyroid surgery. TCRdb re-called the PCR reads through MiXCR. The table has around 14,000 clones, 24% seen once. Sequences were obtained from tumor tissue. These receptors all come from a female donor with papillary thyroid cancer or a benign thyroid nodule (not recorded which). Some clones in this sample may be carry-over from other donors' samples.

This clone appeared many times. The DNA of the CDR3 is TGTGCCAGCAACTACGGGAGCCCAACGACAGATACGCAGTATTTT. It translates to CASNYGSPTTDTQYF. The chain links TRBV27 to TRBJ2-3; D is perhaps TRBD2 (6 bases). The germline V and J ends were trimmed by 7 bases and 3 bases, with 17 bases remaining between them. The V gene's germline CDR1 is MNHEY and CDR2 SMNVEV (reference sequence). This CDR3 comprises 15 residues.

Many counts were recorded for this clone. The chain employs TRBV4-2 and TRBJ2-5; 11 bases are a match to TRBD2. The CDR3 contains 18 residues. V was clipped by 0 bases and J by 0 bases; unmatched bases: 6. CDR1 is LGHNA and CDR2 is YNFKEQ in the germline V gene. This chain's CDR3 is CASSQELAGGRYQETQYF. The CDR3 nucleotides read TGTGCCAGCAGCCAAGAATTAGCGGGAGGGCGGTACCAAGAGACCCAGTACTTC.

Ten or more counts support this clone. This specimen includes other DNA sequences encoding the same CDR3. The chain employs TRBV2 and TRBJ2-3, with D uncertain. V was pared by 5 bases and J by 2 bases, with 11 bases between. The CDR3 is 14 amino acids. The V gene's germline CDR1 is SNHLY and CDR2 FYNNEI. This CDR3 reads CASSLKSSTDTQYF. The CDR3 DNA follows: TGTGCCAGCAGTCTGAAATCATCCACAGATACGCAGTATTTT.

This clone was counted ten times or more. The CDR3 here is CSVEDLLDYEQYF. The CDR3 nucleotides read TGCAGCGTTGAAGATTTACTTGACTACGAGCAGTACTTC. This rearrangement joins TRBV29-1 to TRBJ2-7; D gene unclear. Germline values: CDR1 SQVTM, CDR2 ANQGSEA. V dropped 0 bases and J dropped 3 bases, with 9 bases sitting between them. CDR3 length equals 13 residues.

This clone came up many times. A much larger clonotype is one base distant, so this may be a read error. Other nucleotide sequences from this sample produce the same CDR3. V is TRBV6-1 and J is TRBJ1-3; perhaps TRBD1 as D (6 bases). The germline V gene encodes CDR1 MNHNS and CDR2 SASEGT. The CDR3 is 15 amino acids. CDR3 loop: CASRERDTSGNTIYF. The CDR3 region has the DNA TGCGCCAGCAGGGAACGGGACACCTCTGGAAACACCATATATTTT.

This clone turned up a few times. This chain connects TRBV24-1 to TRBJ2-7; 8 nucleotides match TRBD1. This CDR3 spans 12 amino acids. After removal of 10 bases from V and 1 base from J, the junction contained 2 bases not matched to a gene. Germline V gene sequence: CDR1 KGHDR, CDR2 SFDVKD. The DNA of the CDR3 is TGTGCCACTGGACAGGGTTCCTACGAGCAGTACTTC. This gives the protein CATGQGSYEQYF.

This clone was found a few times. A much larger clone differs from this one at a single base, so this may be a read error. The rearrangement joins TRBV29-1 to TRBJ2-7; D might be TRBD2 (5 bases). Between the trimmed V and J ends, which lost 4 bases and 4 bases, there was a span of 11 bases. The CDR3 is 12 residues long. Germline V gives CDR1 SQVTM, CDR2 ANQGSEA. CDR3 bases: TGCAGCGTTGTGGGCTGGACTTACGAGCAGTACTTC. Protein: CSVVGWTYEQYF.

This clone appeared a few times. This chain joins TRBV6-5 and TRBJ2-5; D might be TRBD1 or TRBD2, each matching 5 bases. This CDR3 comprises 12 residues. Germline lookup yields CDR1 MNHEY and CDR2 SVGAGI. V lost 7 bases and J lost 5, with 11 bases in between. CDR3 loop: CASTDWGETQYF. CDR3 bases: TGTGCCAGCACCGACTGGGGGGAGACCCAGTACTTC.

This clone has a count of ten or more. The chain couples TRBV4-2 to TRBJ2-6, with D possibly matching TRBD2 (5 bases). The CDR3 runs 16 residues. Germline-derived CDR1 and CDR2 are LGHNA and YNFKEQ. With 2 bases removed from V and 2 bases from J, the gap between germline ends came to 10 bases. The DNA of the CDR3 is TGTGCCAGCAGCCAACCTCTAGCCACTGGGGCCAACGTCCTGACTTTC. Amino acid sequence: CASSQPLATGANVLTF.

This clone came up many times. The V gene is TRBV5-4, the J gene TRBJ2-3, with a tentative D call TRBD2 (6 bases). The CDR3 consists of 14 residues. Germline lookup yields CDR1 SGHNT and CDR2 YYREEE (reference sequence). V shed 4 bases and J shed 0 bases, with 9 bases lying between them. The CDR3 DNA reads TGTGCCAGCAGCCTAGGGACTAGCACAGATACGCAGTATTTT. Its translation is CASSLGTSTDTQYF.

For this clone: One end of the junction is discordant with germline, which a read error may explain. The chain recombines TRBV6-2 or TRBV6-3 with TRBJ1-5, with 7 bases fitting TRBD1. The germline V gene has CDR1 MNHEY and CDR2 SVGEGT. This CDR3 region has 16 residues. DNA of the CDR3: TGTGCCTGCAGGGCCGGACAGGAGATGGGCAATAAGCCCCAGCATTTT. Its translation: CACRAGQEMGNKPQHF.

This clone was recorded at least ten times. V is TRBV29-1 and J is TRBJ2-3, with 10 bases identical to TRBD2. Germline CDR1 is SQVTM and CDR2 is ANQGSEA. V lost 7 bases and J lost 2; bases outside the gene matches: 6. The CDR3 sequence is 14 residues long. The CDR3, as DNA: TGCAGCGGTGGACTAGCGGATATCACAGATACGCAGTATTTT. Translation: CSGGLADITDTQYF.

This clone was picked up many times. J is TRBJ2-7 and V is TRBV5-4; 7 bases agree with TRBD1. The CDR3 extends over 15 amino acids. Germline lookup yields CDR1 SGHNT and CDR2 YYREEE (reference sequence). V was clipped by 0 bases and J by 0 bases; unmatched bases: 3. The CDR3 is CASSLVAGGSYEQYF. CDR3 bases: TGTGCCAGCAGCTTGGTCGCAGGGGGCTCCTACGAGCAGTACTTC.